This T cell receptor (beta chain) was sequenced in a study of PD-1 blockade in classical Hodgkin lymphoma. Study-wide points: Baseline diversity in complete responders resembled that of newly diagnosed patients. In newly diagnosed patients, baseline TCR diversity was reportedly below that of healthy donors.

Trimming removed 0 bases from V and 1 base from J, with 17 bases in between. The CDR3 sequence is 18 residues long. Germline V gives CDR1 ENHRY, CDR2 SYGVKD. Turning to this clone: Its antigen remains unidentified.

Brentuximab vedotin exposure varied among the patients, all of whom had relapsed after autologous stem cell transplantation. Negative selection with magnetic separation was used to purify CD4+ T cells from thawed PBMCs. When best responses were assessed, they were complete response, partial response or progressive disease. Assay: immunoSEQ multiplex PCR; the TCRdb copy retains only in-frame clones and omits some. This table has about 35,000 clones, over 75% appearing once. The sample in question was CD4+ T cells from blood, obtained at baseline. The chain joins TRBV10-3 to TRBJ2-3; a possible D gene is TRBD2 (6 bases). This TCR was sampled from a human donor with classical Hodgkin lymphoma. CDR3 sequence reads: CAISESRPGARGTDTQYF. In DNA form, the CDR3 reads TGTGCCATCAGTGAGTCAAGACCGGGAGCGCGGGGCACAGATACGCAGTATTTT.